What follows is one TCR beta chain and its context. This entry is derived from a study of blood T cells in healthy people across ages. The use of a sample-barcoded 5' primer and a J-beta primer mix characterized a second PCR of roughly 6 to 11 cycles. MiXCR, run by TCRdb on the 5' RACE reads, gives a single entry per CDR3 protein. The sample records 780,000 or so distinct CDR3 sequences, roughly 25% being singletons. The CDR3 is 18 residues long. V was trimmed by 1 base and J by 0 bases, leaving 13 bases between them. CDR1 MDHEN and CDR2 SYDVKM come from the germline V gene. The same data also went into a second study, on T cells of mothers and their children. That work states: Extracted RNA, in its entirety, went into cDNA synthesis at about 1.5 ug per 15 ul. The overlap seen between related mothers and children slightly exceeded that of unrelated pairs, though not significantly.

This sequence joins TRBV28 and TRBJ2-6; D call uncertain. The source is a boy between 10 and 17 years old in good health. Material: blood. In DNA, the CDR3 is TGTGCCAGCAGTTTATTGATGAGCCGCTACTCTGGGGCCAACGTCCTGACTTTC. Protein: CASSLLMSRYSGANVLTF.